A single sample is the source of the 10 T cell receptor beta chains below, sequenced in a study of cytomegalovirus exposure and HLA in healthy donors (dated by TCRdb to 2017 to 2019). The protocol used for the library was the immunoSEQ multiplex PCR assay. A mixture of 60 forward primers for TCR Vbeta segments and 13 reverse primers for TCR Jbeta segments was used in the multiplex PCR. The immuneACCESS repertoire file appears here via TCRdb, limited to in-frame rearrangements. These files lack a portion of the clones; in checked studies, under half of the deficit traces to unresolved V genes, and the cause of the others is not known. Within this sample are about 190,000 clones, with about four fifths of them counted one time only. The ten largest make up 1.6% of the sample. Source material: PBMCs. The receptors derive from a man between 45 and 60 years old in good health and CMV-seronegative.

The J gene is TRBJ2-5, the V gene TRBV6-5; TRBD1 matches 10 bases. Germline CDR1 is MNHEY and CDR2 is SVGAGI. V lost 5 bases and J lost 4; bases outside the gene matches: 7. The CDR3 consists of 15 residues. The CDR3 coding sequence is TGTGCCAGCAGTCAGATAGACAGGGGGCGAGAGACCCAGTACTTC. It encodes CASSQIDRGRETQYF.

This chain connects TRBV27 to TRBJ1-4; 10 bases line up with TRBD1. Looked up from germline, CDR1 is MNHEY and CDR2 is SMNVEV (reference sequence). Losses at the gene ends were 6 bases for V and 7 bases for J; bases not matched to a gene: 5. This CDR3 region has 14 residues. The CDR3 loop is CASRRTGGLEKLFF. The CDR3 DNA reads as TGTGCCAGCAGAAGGACAGGGGGTCTTGAAAAACTGTTTTTT.

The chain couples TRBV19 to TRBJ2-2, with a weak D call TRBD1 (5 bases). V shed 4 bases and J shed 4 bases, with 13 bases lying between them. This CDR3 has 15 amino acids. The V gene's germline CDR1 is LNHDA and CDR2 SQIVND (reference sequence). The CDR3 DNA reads TGTGCCAGTAGTAGGGCAGGGAAAGGCACCGGGGAGCTGTTTTTT. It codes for CASSRAGKGTGELFF. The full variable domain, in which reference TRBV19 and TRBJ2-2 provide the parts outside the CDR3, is DGGITQSPKYLFRKEGQNVTLSCEQNLNHDAMYWYRQDPGQGLRLIYYSQIVNDFQKGDIAEGYSVSREKKESFPLTVTSAQKNPTAFYLCASSRAGKGTGELFFGEGSRLTVL.

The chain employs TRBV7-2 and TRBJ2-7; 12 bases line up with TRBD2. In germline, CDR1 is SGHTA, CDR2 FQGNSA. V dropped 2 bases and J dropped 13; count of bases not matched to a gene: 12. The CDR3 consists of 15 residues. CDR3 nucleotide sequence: TGTGCCAGCAGCTTACCCGGGGCTAGCGGGAGGGTAGGTTACTTC. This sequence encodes CASSLPGASGRVGYF.

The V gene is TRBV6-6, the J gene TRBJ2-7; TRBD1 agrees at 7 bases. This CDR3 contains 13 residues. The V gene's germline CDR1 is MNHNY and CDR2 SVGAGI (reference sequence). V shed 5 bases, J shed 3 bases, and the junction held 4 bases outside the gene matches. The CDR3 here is CASSPGTDYEQYF. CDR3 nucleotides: TGTGCCAGCAGTCCCGGGACAGACTACGAGCAGTACTTC.

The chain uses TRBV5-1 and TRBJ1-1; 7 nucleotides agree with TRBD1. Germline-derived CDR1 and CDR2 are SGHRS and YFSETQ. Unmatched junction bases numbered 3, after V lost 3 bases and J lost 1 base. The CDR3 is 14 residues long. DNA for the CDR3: TGCGCCAGCAGCTCTGGGACAGCGAACACTGAAGCTTTCTTT. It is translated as CASSSGTANTEAFF.

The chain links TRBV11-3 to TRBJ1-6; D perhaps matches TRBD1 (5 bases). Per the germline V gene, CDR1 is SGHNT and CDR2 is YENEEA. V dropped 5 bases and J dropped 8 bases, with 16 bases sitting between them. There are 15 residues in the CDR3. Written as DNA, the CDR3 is TGTGCCAGCAGCCAACAGGAGGGTGGTGATTCACCCCTCCACTTT. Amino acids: CASSQQEGGDSPLHF.

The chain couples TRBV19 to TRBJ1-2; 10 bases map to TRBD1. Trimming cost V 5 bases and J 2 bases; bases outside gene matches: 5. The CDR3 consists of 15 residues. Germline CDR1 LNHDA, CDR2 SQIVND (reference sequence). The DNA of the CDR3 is TGTGCCAGTAGTCTTCGACAGGGGGCCAACTATGGCTACACCTTC. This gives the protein CASSLRQGANYGYTF.

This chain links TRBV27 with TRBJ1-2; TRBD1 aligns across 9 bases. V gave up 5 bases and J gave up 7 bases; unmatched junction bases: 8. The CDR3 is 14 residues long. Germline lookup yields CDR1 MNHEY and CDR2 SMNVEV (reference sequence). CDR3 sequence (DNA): TGTGCCAGCAGTAAACCCGGGACAGGGTTTGGCTACACCTTC. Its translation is CASSKPGTGFGYTF.

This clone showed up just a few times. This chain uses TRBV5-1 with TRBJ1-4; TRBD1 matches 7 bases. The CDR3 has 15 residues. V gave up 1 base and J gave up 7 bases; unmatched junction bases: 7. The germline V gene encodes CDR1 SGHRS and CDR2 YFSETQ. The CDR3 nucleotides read TGCGCCAGCAGCTTGTCCGGGACAGCGGCTGAAAAACTGTTTTTT. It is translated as CASSLSGTAAEKLFF. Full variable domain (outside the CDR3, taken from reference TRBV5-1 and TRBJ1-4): KAGVTQTPRYLIKTRGQQVTLSCSPISGHRSVSWYQQTPGQGLQFLFEYFSETQRNKGNFPGRFSGRQFSNSRSEMNVSTLELGDSALYLCASSLSGTAAEKLFFGSGTQLSVL.